This TCR beta chain was identified during a study of CD8 T cells in Susac syndrome (dated by TCRdb to the late 2010s). About the investigation overall: Repertoire sequencing was used to test whether CD8+ T cell activation and differentiation in Susac syndrome was antigen driven. The study compared CD8+ T cell repertoire clonality among 12 healthy donors, around 14 Susac syndrome patients and roughly 15 multiple sclerosis patients.

The CDR3, cysteine through phenylalanine, is 18 amino acids long. This entry keeps only the CDR3 DNA: 54 bases, framed from base 1. Cut back by 1 base and 0 bases, the V and J ends lie 16 bases apart. For CDR1 and CDR2, the germline V gene (reference sequence) lists LGHDT and YNNKEL. Peripheral blood CD8+ and CD4+ T cells from healthy donors, Susac syndrome patients and multiple sclerosis patients were profiled using high-throughput TCR beta sequencing. Healthy donors were age- and sex-matched controls. Bulk CD8+ and CD4+ T cells were purified by magnetic negative isolation, whereas CD8+ TEMRA cells were enriched by FACS. Blood was collected in EDTA tubes and processed within 24 hours, with PBMCs isolated through density gradient centrifugation. PBMCs destined for TCR sequencing were cryopreserved in liquid nitrogen and later thawed in a 37 °C water bath. The sorted or isolated CD4+, CD8+ and CD8+ TEMRA cells reached a purity of at least 90%.

RNA was extracted using the RNeasy kit, and roughly 0.5 to 1 microgram was reverse transcribed with random hexamers. TCR beta CDR3 regions were amplified with the immunoSEQ multiplex PCR assay covering 54 Vbeta and 13 Jbeta segments. PCR amplification bias was corrected using a synthetic template baseline for primer optimization and computational correction. On the authors' methods: Reads were annotated to V, D and J genes according to IMGT and were analyzed with immunoSEQ Analyzer, with only productive sequences retained. Clonality was computed as one minus Shannon entropy normalized by log2 of the number of productive unique sequences. For each patient and control, public and private clones were evaluated among the 100 most prevalent clones. A clone was defined as Susac-specific if it was absent from the healthy and MS cohorts, from over a thousand published viral clones and from other ImmuneACCESS disease sequences. In TCRdb, the public reads were trimmed at Q25 with fastp and aligned with MiXCR, with productive beta chains retained. Identical CDR3 protein sequences are pooled into one entry, listed with their most common genes and DNA. TCRdb, rather than the study authors, made the V and J calls. This sample holds some 90,000 distinct CDR3 sequences; about 93% were observed only once. The ten largest clones capture roughly 0.32% of the sample.

Overall study results and their limits: The study acknowledged that relatively few individuals were included in the TCR sequencing and HLA analysis.

In the case of this clonotype: Its antigen target is currently unknown. Per-base quality was not reported, and no clone a single base away is much larger than it.

In this chain, TRBV3-1 is recombined with TRBJ2-1; 5 matching bases give a weak D call of TRBD2. Sample: CD8+ T cells from PBMCs. This clonotype originated in a human donor in good health. The nucleotide sequence reads TGTGCCAGCAGCCAAGGGCCGATCAGCGGTAGCTCCTACAATGAGCAGTTCTTC. The translation is CASSQGPISGSSYNEQFF.